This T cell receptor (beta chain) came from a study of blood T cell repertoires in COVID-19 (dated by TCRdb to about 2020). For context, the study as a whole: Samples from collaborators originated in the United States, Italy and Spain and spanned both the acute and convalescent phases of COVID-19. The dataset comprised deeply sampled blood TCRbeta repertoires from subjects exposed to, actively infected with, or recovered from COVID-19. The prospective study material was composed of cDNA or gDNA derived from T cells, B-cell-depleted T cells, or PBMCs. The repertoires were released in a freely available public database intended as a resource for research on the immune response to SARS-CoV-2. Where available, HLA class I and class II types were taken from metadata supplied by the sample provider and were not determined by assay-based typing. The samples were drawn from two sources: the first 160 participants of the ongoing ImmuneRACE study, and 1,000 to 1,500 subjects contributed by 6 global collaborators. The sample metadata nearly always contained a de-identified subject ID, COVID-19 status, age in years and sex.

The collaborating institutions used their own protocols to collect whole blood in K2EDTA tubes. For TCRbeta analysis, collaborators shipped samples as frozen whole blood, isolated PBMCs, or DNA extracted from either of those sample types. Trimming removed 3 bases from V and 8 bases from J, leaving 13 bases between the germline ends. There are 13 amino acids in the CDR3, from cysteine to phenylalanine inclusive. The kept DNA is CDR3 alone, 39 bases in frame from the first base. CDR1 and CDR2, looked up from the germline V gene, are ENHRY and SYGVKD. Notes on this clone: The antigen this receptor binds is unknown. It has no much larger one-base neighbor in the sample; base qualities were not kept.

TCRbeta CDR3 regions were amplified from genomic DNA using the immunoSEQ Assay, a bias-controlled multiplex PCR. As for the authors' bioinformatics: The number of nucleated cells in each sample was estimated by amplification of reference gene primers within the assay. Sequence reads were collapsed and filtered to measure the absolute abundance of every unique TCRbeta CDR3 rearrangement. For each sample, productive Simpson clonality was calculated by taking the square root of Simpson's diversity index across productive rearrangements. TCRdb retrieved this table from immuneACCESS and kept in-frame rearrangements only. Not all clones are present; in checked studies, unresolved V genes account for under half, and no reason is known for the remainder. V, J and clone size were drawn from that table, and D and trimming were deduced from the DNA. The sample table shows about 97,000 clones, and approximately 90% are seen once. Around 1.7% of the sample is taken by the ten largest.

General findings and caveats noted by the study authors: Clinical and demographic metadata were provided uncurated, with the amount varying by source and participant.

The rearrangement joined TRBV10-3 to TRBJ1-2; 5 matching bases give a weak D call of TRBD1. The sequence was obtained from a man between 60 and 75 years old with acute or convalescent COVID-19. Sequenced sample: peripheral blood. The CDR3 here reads CAISEGPGLGYTF. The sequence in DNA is TGTGCCATCAGTGAAGGTCCGGGACTCGGCTACACCTTC.